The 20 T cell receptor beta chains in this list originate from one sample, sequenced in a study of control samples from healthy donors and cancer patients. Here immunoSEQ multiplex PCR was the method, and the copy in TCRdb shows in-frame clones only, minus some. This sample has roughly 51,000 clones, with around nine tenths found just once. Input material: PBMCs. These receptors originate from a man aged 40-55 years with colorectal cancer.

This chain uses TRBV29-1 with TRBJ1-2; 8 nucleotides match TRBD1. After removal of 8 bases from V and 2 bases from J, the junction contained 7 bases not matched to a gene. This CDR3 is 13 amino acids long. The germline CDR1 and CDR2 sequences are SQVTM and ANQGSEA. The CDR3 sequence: CSSTTGENYGYTF. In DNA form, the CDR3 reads TGCAGCTCCACGACAGGGGAAAACTATGGCTACACCTTC.

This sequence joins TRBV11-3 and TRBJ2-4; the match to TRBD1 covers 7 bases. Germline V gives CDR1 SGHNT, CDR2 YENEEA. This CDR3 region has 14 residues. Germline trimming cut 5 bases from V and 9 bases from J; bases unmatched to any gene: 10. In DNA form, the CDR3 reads TGTGCCAGCAGCACCCGACAGGGTAGGGTCATTCAGTACTTC. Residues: CASSTRQGRVIQYF.

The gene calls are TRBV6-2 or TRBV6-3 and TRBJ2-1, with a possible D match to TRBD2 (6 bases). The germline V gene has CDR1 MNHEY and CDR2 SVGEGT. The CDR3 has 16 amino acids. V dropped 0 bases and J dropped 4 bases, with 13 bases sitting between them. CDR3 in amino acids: CASSYSVAGPYNEQFF. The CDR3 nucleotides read TGTGCCAGCAGTTACTCGGTGGCGGGACCTTACAATGAGCAGTTCTTC.

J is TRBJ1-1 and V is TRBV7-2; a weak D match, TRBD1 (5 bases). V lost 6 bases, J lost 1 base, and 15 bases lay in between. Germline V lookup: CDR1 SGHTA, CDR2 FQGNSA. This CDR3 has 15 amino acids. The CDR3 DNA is TGTGCCAGCAGTCGCTCATTAGGGGAGAACACTGAAGCTTTCTTT. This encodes CASSRSLGENTEAFF.

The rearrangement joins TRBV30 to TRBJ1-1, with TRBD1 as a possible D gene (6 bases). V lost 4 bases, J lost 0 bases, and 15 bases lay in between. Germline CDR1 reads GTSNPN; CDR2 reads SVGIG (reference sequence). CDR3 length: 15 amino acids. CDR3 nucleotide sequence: TGTGCCTGGATAAGGCAGGGGAGAATGAACACTGAAGCTTTCTTT. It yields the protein CAWIRQGRMNTEAFF.

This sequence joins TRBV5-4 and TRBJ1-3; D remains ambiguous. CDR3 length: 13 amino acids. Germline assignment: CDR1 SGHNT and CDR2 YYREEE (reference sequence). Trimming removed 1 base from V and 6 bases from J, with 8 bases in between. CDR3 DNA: TGTGCCAGCAGCTTGAGGACGGAAAACACCATATATTTT. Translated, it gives CASSLRTENTIYF.

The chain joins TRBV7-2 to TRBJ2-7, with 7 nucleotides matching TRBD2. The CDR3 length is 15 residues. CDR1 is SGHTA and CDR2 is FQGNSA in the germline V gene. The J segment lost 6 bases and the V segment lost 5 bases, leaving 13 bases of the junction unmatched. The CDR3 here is CASSHVGAGVSEQYF. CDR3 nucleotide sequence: TGTGCCAGCAGCCACGTCGGGGCGGGAGTTAGCGAGCAGTACTTC.

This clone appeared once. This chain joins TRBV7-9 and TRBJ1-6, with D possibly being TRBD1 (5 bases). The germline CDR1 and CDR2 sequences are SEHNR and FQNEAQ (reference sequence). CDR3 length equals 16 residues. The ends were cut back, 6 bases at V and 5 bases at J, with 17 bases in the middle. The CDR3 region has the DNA TGTGCCAGCAGTCGGGGGGTCGGGGTGGATAATTCACCCCTCCACTTT. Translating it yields CASSRGVGVDNSPLHF.

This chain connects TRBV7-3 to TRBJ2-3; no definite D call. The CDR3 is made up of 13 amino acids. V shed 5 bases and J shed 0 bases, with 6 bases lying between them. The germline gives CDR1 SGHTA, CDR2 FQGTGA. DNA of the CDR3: TGTGCCAGCAGCCTCGGGAGCACAGATACGCAGTATTTT. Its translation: CASSLGSTDTQYF. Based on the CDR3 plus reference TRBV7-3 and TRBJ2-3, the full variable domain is GAGVSQTPSNKVTEKGKYVELRCDPISGHTALYWYRQSLGQGPEFLIYFQGTGAADDSGLPNDRFFAVRPEGSVSTLKIQRTERGDSAVYLCASSLGSTDTQYFGPGTRLTVL.

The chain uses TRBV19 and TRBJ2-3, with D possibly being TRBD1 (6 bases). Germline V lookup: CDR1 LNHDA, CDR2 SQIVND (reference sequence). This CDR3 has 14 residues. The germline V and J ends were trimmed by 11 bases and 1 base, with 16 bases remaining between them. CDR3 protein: CAARGSGGTDTQYF. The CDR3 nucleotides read TGTGCCGCCAGAGGGTCAGGGGGCACAGATACGCAGTATTTT. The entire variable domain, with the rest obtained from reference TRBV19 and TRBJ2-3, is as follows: DGGITQSPKYLFRKEGQNVTLSCEQNLNHDAMYWYRQDPGQGLRLIYYSQIVNDFQKGDIAEGYSVSREKKESFPLTVTSAQKNPTAFYLCAARGSGGTDTQYFGPGTRLTVL.

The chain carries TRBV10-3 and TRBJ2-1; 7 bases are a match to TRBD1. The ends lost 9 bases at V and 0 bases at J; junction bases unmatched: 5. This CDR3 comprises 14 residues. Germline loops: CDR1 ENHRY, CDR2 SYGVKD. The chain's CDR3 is CAIKAGGSYNEQFF. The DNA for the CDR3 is TGTGCCATAAAGGCAGGGGGCTCCTACAATGAGCAGTTCTTC.

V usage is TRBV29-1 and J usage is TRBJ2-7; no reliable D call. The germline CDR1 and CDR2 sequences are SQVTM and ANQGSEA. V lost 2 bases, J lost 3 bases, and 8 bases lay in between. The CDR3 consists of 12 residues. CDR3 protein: CSVEKLDYEQYF. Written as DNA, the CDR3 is TGCAGCGTTGAAAAACTCGACTACGAGCAGTACTTC.

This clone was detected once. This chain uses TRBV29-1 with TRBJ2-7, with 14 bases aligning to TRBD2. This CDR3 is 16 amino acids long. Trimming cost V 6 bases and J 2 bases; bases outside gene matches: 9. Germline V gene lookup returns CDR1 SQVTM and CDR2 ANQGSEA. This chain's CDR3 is CSVVTGTSGSPYEQYF. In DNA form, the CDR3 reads TGCAGCGTCGTAACCGGGACTAGCGGGAGCCCCTACGAGCAGTACTTC.

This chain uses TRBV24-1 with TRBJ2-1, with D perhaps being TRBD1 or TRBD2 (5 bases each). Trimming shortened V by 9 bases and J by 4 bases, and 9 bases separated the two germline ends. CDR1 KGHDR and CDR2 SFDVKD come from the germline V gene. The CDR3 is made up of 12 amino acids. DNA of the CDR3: TGTGCCACCGGGACCAGATACAATGAGCAGTTCTTC. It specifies CATGTRYNEQFF.

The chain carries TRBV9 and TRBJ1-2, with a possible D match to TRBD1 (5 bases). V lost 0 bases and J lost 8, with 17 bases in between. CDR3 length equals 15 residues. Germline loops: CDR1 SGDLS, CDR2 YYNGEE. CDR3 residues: CASSVGALGRGGYTF. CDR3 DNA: TGTGCCAGCAGCGTAGGGGCTTTGGGGCGCGGCGGCTACACCTTC.

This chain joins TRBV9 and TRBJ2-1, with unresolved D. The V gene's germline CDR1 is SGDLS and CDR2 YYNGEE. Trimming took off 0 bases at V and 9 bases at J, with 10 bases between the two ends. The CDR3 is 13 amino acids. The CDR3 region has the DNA TGTGCCAGCAGCGTAGTTCCGACGGGTGAGCAGTTCTTC. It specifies CASSVVPTGEQFF.

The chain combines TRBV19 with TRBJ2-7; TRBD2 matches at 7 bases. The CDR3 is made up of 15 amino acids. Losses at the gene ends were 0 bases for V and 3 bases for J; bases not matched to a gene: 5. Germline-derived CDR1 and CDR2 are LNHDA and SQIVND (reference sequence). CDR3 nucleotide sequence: TGTGCCAGTAGTATAGATCTCGCTAGCGGCTACGAGCAGTACTTC. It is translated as CASSIDLASGYEQYF.

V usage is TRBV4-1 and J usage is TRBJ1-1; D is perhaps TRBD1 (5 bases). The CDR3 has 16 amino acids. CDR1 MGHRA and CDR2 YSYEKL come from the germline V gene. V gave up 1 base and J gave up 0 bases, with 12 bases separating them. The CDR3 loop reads CASSQVRGIMNTEAFF. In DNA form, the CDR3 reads TGCGCCAGCAGCCAAGTTCGGGGGATAATGAACACTGAAGCTTTCTTT.

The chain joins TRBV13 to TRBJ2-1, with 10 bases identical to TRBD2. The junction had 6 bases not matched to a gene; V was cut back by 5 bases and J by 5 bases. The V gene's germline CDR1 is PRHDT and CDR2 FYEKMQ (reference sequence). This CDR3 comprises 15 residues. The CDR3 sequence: CASSLSGRGNNEQFF. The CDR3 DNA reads TGTGCCAGCAGCCTGAGCGGGAGGGGTAACAATGAGCAGTTCTTC.

DNA of the CDR3: TGTGCCAGCTCACCACTATGGGCAGGTTACGAGACCCAGTACTTC. This encodes CASSPLWAGYETQYF. J is TRBJ2-5 and V is TRBV18, with no clear D. Deletions cut 1 base from V and 5 bases from J, with 14 bases between. Germline CDR1 is KGHSH and CDR2 is LQKENI. The CDR3 runs to 15 residues. Looking up the rest from reference TRBV18 and TRBJ2-5 gives the full variable domain: NAGVMQNPRHLVRRRGQEARLRCSPMKGHSHVYWYRQLPEEGLKFMVYLQKENIIDESGMPKERFSAEFPKEGPSILRIQQVVRGDSAAYFCASSPLWAGYETQYFGPGTRLLVL.